A single sample gave rise to the 25 T cell receptor beta chains below, sequenced in a study of shared clonotypes between healthy human individuals. Sequenced by immunoSEQ multiplex PCR; TCRdb stores in-frame clones only, minus some. The data show about 680,000 clones, with 72% seen just once and 1.8% held by the top ten. The specimen sequenced was memory CD4+ T cells sorted from blood. Subset meaning: CD45RA-negative fraction. These receptors all stem from a woman in her twenties or thirties in good health.

In its sample, this clone was seen a few times. The gene calls are TRBV19 and TRBJ2-7, with a weak D call TRBD1 (6 bases). The CDR3 is 13 amino acids. Deletions cut 5 bases from V and 4 bases from J, with 12 bases between. Per the germline V gene, CDR1 is LNHDA and CDR2 is SQIVND (reference sequence). The DNA of the CDR3 is TGTGCCAGTAGTCGGGGTACAGGGTACGAGCAGTACTTC. Protein product: CASSRGTGYEQYF.

The chain employs TRBV18 and TRBJ1-4; D is uncertain. The CDR3 spans 16 residues. The V and J ends lost 2 bases and 0 bases respectively, with 10 bases between them. CDR1 is KGHSH, CDR2 LQKENI, per germline. As DNA, the CDR3 is TGTGCCAGCTCACCAATAATTGAGTCAACTAATGAAAAACTGTTTTTT. This sequence encodes CASSPIIESTNEKLFF.

On this clone: The sample holds other DNA sequences that translate to the same CDR3. The chain is built from TRBV11-2 and TRBJ2-3; D is undetermined. Germline values: CDR1 SGHAT, CDR2 FQNNGV. The CDR3 loop spans 12 amino acids. Deletions cut 4 bases from V and 6 bases from J, with 8 bases between. This CDR3 is CASSSLSDTQYF. In nucleotides, the CDR3 is TGTGCCAGCAGCTCTCTCTCGGATACGCAGTATTTT.

This clone was seen only a few times. This sequence joins TRBV30 and TRBJ1-1, with TRBD1 matching over 7 bases. Trimming removed 2 bases from V and 1 base from J; junction bases left unmatched: 10. This CDR3 is built from 16 residues. The germline CDR1 and CDR2 sequences are GTSNPN and SVGIG (reference sequence). The CDR3 spells CAWSTNRGNWNTEAFF. In nucleotides, the CDR3 is TGTGCCTGGAGTACGAACAGGGGTAATTGGAACACTGAAGCTTTCTTT.

This clone was seen once. V is TRBV28 and J is TRBJ1-1; TRBD1 is a possible D gene (6 bases). With 7 bases removed from V and 3 bases from J, the gap between germline ends came to 15 bases. CDR1 is MDHEN and CDR2 is SYDVKM in the germline V gene. The CDR3 sequence is 14 residues long. The CDR3: CASTEDSGYTEAFF. The CDR3, as DNA: TGTGCCAGCACCGAGGACAGTGGATACACTGAAGCTTTCTTT.

This chain connects TRBV18 to TRBJ2-3; D is unclear. This CDR3 contains 13 residues. Per the germline V gene, CDR1 is KGHSH and CDR2 is LQKENI. Trimming left V 2 bases short and J 3 bases short, with 6 bases between. This CDR3 reads CASSPTLTDTQYF. CDR3 nucleotides: TGTGCCAGCTCACCAACCTTGACAGATACGCAGTATTTT. The full variable domain, completed using reference TRBV18 and TRBJ2-3, is NAGVMQNPRHLVRRRGQEARLRCSPMKGHSHVYWYRQLPEEGLKFMVYLQKENIIDESGMPKERFSAEFPKEGPSILRIQQVVRGDSAAYFCASSPTLTDTQYFGPGTRLTVL.

The rearrangement uses TRBV30 and TRBJ1-2; no reliable D call. Trimming stripped 2 bases from V and 4 bases from J, with 17 bases between. This CDR3 region has 15 residues. Germline assignment: CDR1 GTSNPN and CDR2 SVGIG (reference sequence). The CDR3 region is CAWSPFEGRGYGYTF. Here the CDR3 DNA reads TGTGCCTGGAGTCCTTTCGAGGGTCGGGGCTATGGCTACACCTTC.

The chain has TRBV6-5 and TRBJ1-5; perhaps TRBD1 as D (6 bases). V shed 10 bases and J shed 5 bases, with 15 bases lying between them. The CDR3 has 13 amino acids. Germline V gene data show CDR1 as MNHEY and CDR2 as SVGAGI. The CDR3 nucleotides read TGTGCCATCAGAGACAGGTCAGATCAGCCCCAGCATTTT. Protein product: CAIRDRSDQPQHF.

The chain combines TRBV6-1 with TRBJ1-2; weak D call: TRBD1 (5 bases). Germline V gene data show CDR1 as MNHNS and CDR2 as SASEGT. The V end lost 8 bases, the J end lost 4 bases, and 11 bases lay between the germline ends. The length of the CDR3 is 12 residues. The CDR3 DNA reads TGTGCCAGCCGAGGGGTTGGCTATGGCTACACCTTC. It is translated as CASRGVGYGYTF.

The CDR3 coding sequence is TGCGCCAGCAGCAGGGCTGATGCGGGGAGCACAGATACGCAGTATTTT. The encoded protein is CASSRADAGSTDTQYF. The chain couples TRBV5-1 to TRBJ2-3; the D gene is possibly TRBD2 (6 bases). Germline loops: CDR1 SGHRS, CDR2 YFSETQ. CDR3 length equals 16 residues. The ends were cut back, 4 bases at V and 0 bases at J, with 15 bases in the middle.

This sequence joins TRBV11-2 and TRBJ1-2, with D possibly matching TRBD1 (6 bases). V was trimmed by 1 base and J by 7 bases, leaving 22 bases between them. This CDR3 is built from 17 residues. Germline V gene lookup returns CDR1 SGHAT and CDR2 FQNNGV. The CDR3 protein is CASSLVGLGGRSSGYTF. CDR3 nucleotide sequence: TGTGCCAGCAGCTTAGTGGGCTTAGGGGGTCGATCGTCTGGCTACACCTTC.

This chain joins TRBV7-9 and TRBJ1-3, with unresolved D. In germline, CDR1 is SEHNR, CDR2 FQNEAQ (reference sequence). V was shortened by 7 bases and J by 4 bases, with 14 bases between the two germline ends. The CDR3 runs 14 residues. The CDR3 sequence is CASNDLGGGNTIYF. In nucleotides, the CDR3 is TGTGCCAGCAATGATCTGGGAGGAGGAAACACCATATATTTT.

This sequence joins TRBV7-9 and TRBJ2-7; D is tentatively TRBD1 or TRBD2 (6 bases each). CDR3 length: 14 amino acids. The germline V gene encodes CDR1 SEHNR and CDR2 FQNEAQ (reference sequence). Here the CDR3 reads CVRGGRSRSYEQYF. The CDR3 DNA follows: TGTGTCAGAGGGGGGCGTTCTAGGTCCTACGAGCAGTACTTC.

This clone turned up a few times. The CDR3 spells CASSPLRTGGYQETQYF. The CDR3 nucleotides are TGCGCCAGCAGTCCCCTCCGGACAGGGGGCTATCAAGAGACCCAGTACTTC. The rearrangement uses TRBV10-1 and TRBJ2-5; 11 bases are shared with TRBD1. Germline V gene sequence: CDR1 WNHNN, CDR2 SYGVQD (reference sequence). There are 17 residues in the CDR3. Losses at the gene ends were 5 bases for V and 2 bases for J; bases not matched to a gene: 10.

This clone came up a few times. V is TRBV19 and J is TRBJ1-5; 7 nucleotides align to TRBD1. The CDR3 is 14 amino acids. CDR1 is LNHDA, CDR2 SQIVND, per germline (reference sequence). V lost 9 bases and J lost 7; bases outside the gene matches: 12. In nucleotides, the CDR3 is TGTGCCAGCTCTGCAGCAGGGGGTGAGCAGCCCCAGCATTTT. It codes for CASSAAGGEQPQHF. The full variable domain, completed using reference TRBV19 and TRBJ1-5, is DGGITQSPKYLFRKEGQNVTLSCEQNLNHDAMYWYRQDPGQGLRLIYYSQIVNDFQKGDIAEGYSVSREKKESFPLTVTSAQKNPTAFYLCASSAAGGEQPQHFGDGTRLSIL.

This clone was recorded a few times. The CDR3: CASSVKELVGKEKLFF. Here the CDR3 DNA reads TGTGCCAGCAGTGTAAAAGAGTTAGTCGGCAAGGAAAAACTGTTTTTT. The V call is TRBV2, the J call TRBJ1-4, with unresolved D. From germline, CDR1 is SNHLY and CDR2 FYNNEI. The CDR3 totals 16 residues. Trimming took off 4 bases at V and 8 bases at J, with 20 bases between the two ends.

A single count supports this clone. V and J are TRBV10-1 and TRBJ1-5, with a possible D match to TRBD1 (5 bases). The V gene lost 5 bases and the J gene lost 5 bases, with 10 bases spanning the gap. Germline values: CDR1 WNHNN, CDR2 SYGVQD (reference sequence). CDR3 length equals 13 residues. The CDR3 protein is CASSSGLDQPQHF. The DNA for the CDR3 is TGCGCCAGCAGTTCAGGGTTGGATCAGCCCCAGCATTTT.

About this clone: Other DNA sequences in the same sample also yield this CDR3. This chain connects TRBV2 to TRBJ2-1, with TRBD2 identical over 8 bases. This CDR3 is 15 amino acids long. CDR1 and CDR2 from the germline V gene are SNHLY and FYNNEI. V dropped 6 bases and J dropped 1; count of bases not matched to a gene: 5. The CDR3 sequence: CASSESGSSYNEQFF. CDR3 nucleotides: TGTGCCAGCAGCGAGAGCGGGAGTTCCTACAATGAGCAGTTCTTC.

The chain couples TRBV9 to TRBJ1-2; TRBD1 might be the D (5 bases). V lost 4 bases to trimming and J lost 4 bases, with 17 bases between them. The CDR3 spans 15 residues. The germline V gene encodes CDR1 SGDLS and CDR2 YYNGEE. The DNA of the CDR3 is TGTGCCAGCAGCCCCGAGGAGGGGAATCTCTATGGCTACACCTTC. Amino acids: CASSPEEGNLYGYTF.

The genes are TRBV4-1 and TRBJ2-7; 10 positions match TRBD2. CDR3 length: 15 residues. V gave up 4 bases and J gave up 8 bases; unmatched junction bases: 11. Germline V CDR1 and CDR2: MGHRA, YSYEKL. CDR3: CASSLNTGLARQQYF. In nucleotides, the CDR3 is TGCGCCAGCAGCCTTAACACGGGACTAGCGAGACAGCAGTACTTC.

As to this clone: Other DNA sequences in the sample encode the same CDR3. This rearrangement joins TRBV29-1 to TRBJ2-5, with 7 bases identical to TRBD2. Germline CDR1 and CDR2: SQVTM and ANQGSEA. The V and J ends lost 4 bases and 1 base, in that order; junction bases with no gene match: 3. This CDR3 has 13 amino acids. CDR3 loop: CSVASSGQETQYF. The CDR3 nucleotides read TGCAGCGTTGCCTCTAGCGGCCAAGAGACCCAGTACTTC.

The chain joins TRBV5-1 to TRBJ1-5; D remains ambiguous. In germline, CDR1 is SGHRS, CDR2 YFSETQ. V was pared by 1 base and J by 0 bases, with 8 bases between. CDR3 length: 15 residues. The CDR3 spells CASSLSGYSNQPQHF. The CDR3 region has the DNA TGCGCCAGCAGCTTGTCAGGATATAGCAATCAGCCCCAGCATTTT.

The CDR3 loop reads CASSLQGNEQYF. CDR3 DNA sequence: TGTGCCAGCAGCTTACAGGGAAACGAGCAGTACTTC. This rearrangement joins TRBV7-2 to TRBJ2-7; perhaps TRBD1 as D (5 bases). The V end lost 2 bases, the J end lost 5 bases, and 7 bases lay between the germline ends. Germline values: CDR1 SGHTA, CDR2 FQGNSA. The CDR3 runs to 12 residues.

V gene TRBV9 combines with J gene TRBJ1-2, with a possible D match to TRBD1 (5 bases). There are 16 residues in the CDR3. The V end was cut by 3 bases, the J end by 4 bases, with 19 bases between. Germline loops: CDR1 SGDLS, CDR2 YYNGEE. CDR3: CASSAAGQGISYGYTF. DNA of the CDR3: TGTGCCAGCAGCGCCGCGGGGCAGGGCATATCCTATGGCTACACCTTC.

The table lists this clone with a few counts. The CDR3 protein is CASSGLQRTGELFF. In DNA, the CDR3 is TGTGCCAGCAGTGGTTTACAGAGAACCGGGGAGCTGTTTTTT. The gene calls are TRBV2 and TRBJ2-2; no reliable D call. The V gene's germline CDR1 is SNHLY and CDR2 FYNNEI. The length of the CDR3 is 14 residues. V shed 4 bases and J shed 5 bases, with 11 bases lying between them.